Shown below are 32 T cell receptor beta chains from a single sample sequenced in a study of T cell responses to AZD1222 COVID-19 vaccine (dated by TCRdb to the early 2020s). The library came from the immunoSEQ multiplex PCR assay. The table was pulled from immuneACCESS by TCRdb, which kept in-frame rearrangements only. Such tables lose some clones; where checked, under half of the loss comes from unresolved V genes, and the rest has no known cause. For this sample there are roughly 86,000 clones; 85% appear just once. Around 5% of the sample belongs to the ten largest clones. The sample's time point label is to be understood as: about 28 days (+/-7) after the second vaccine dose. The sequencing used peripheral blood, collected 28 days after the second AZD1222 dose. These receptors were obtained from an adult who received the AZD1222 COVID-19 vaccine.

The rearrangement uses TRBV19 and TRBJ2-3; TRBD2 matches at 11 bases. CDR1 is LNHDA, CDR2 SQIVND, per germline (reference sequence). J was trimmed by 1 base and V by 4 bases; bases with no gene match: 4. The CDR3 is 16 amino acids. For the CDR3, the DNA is TGTGCCAGTAGTAGGGATAGCGGGGGGGGCACAGATACGCAGTATTTT. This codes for CASSRDSGGGTDTQYF. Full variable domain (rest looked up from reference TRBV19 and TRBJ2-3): DGGITQSPKYLFRKEGQNVTLSCEQNLNHDAMYWYRQDPGQGLRLIYYSQIVNDFQKGDIAEGYSVSREKKESFPLTVTSAQKNPTAFYLCASSRDSGGGTDTQYFGPGTRLTVL.

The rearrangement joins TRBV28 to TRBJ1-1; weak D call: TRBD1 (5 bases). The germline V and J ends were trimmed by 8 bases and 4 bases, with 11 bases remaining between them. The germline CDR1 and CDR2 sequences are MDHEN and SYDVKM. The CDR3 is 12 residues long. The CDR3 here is CASYAGGTEAFF. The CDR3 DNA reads TGTGCCAGCTACGCGGGGGGCACTGAAGCTTTCTTT.

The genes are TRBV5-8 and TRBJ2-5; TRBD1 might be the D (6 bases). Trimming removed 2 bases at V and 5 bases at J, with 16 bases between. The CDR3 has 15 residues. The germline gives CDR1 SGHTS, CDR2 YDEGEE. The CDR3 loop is CASSFDRLRWETQYF. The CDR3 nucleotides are TGTGCCAGCAGCTTCGACAGGTTGCGGTGGGAGACCCAGTACTTC. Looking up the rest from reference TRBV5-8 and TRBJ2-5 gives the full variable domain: EAGVTQSPTHLIKTRGQQATLRCSPISGHTSVYWYQQALGLGLQFLLWYDEGEERNRGNFPPRFSGRQFPNYSSELNVNALELEDSALYLCASSFDRLRWETQYFGPGTRLLVL.

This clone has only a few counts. CDR3 residues: CASSPGLYNEQFF. For the CDR3, the DNA is TGCGCCAGCAGCCCCGGACTTTACAATGAGCAGTTCTTC. V is TRBV5-1 and J is TRBJ2-1; perhaps TRBD2 as D (5 bases). The CDR3 sequence is 13 residues long. From germline, CDR1 is SGHRS and CDR2 YFSETQ. Trimming took off 4 bases at V and 4 bases at J, with 9 bases between the two ends.

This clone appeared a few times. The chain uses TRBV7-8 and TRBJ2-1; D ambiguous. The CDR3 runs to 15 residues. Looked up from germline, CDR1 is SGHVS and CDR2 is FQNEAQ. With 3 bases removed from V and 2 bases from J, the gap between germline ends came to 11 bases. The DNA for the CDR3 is TGTGCCAGCAGCTTTGGCTCCCCGACCTACAATGAGCAGTTCTTC. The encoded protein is CASSFGSPTYNEQFF.

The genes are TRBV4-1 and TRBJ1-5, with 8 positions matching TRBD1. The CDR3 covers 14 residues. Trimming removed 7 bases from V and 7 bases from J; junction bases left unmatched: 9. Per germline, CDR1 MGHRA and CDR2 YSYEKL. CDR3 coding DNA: TGCGCCAGCACCCGACAGGGGCGGCGACAGCCCCAGCATTTT. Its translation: CASTRQGRRQPQHF.

CDR3 residues: CASSEGQVGGYTF. The CDR3 DNA reads as TGTGCCAGCAGTGAAGGTCAGGTGGGCGGCTACACCTTC. The chain recombines TRBV6-1 with TRBJ1-2; the D is unclear. The V end was cut by 1 base, the J end by 8 bases, with 11 bases between. In germline, CDR1 is MNHNS, CDR2 SASEGT. This CDR3 contains 13 residues.

The DNA of the CDR3 is TGTGCCAGCAGTTTAGCGGAATCCAACGAGCAGTACTTC. Translating it yields CASSLAESNEQYF. This sequence joins TRBV6-2 or TRBV6-3 and TRBJ2-7, with D maybe TRBD2 (6 bases). CDR1 and CDR2 from the germline V gene are MNHEY and SVGEGT. The CDR3 extends over 13 amino acids. V was clipped by 4 bases and J by 5 bases, with 12 bases between them.

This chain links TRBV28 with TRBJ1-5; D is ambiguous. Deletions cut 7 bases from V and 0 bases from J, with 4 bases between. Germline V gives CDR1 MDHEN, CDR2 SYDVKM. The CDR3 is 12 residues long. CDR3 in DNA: TGTGCCAGCACCATTAGCAATCAGCCCCAGCATTTT. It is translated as CASTISNQPQHF.

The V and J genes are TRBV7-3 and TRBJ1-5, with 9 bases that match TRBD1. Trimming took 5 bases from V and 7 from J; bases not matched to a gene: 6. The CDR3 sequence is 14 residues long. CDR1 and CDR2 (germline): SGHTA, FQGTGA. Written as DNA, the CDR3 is TGTGCCAGCAGCGTGACAGGGGGAGAACAGCCCCAGCATTTT. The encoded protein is CASSVTGGEQPQHF.

The CDR3 sequence: CAWGQGAREQYF. The CDR3 DNA sequence: TGTGCCTGGGGACAGGGGGCGCGAGAGCAGTACTTC. This rearrangement joins TRBV30 to TRBJ2-7; 11 bases are a match to TRBD1. The CDR3 has 12 amino acids. Germline lookup yields CDR1 GTSNPN and CDR2 SVGIG (reference sequence). Germline trimming cut 5 bases from V and 7 bases from J; bases unmatched to any gene: 4. The full variable domain, its missing parts supplied by reference TRBV30 and TRBJ2-7, is SQTIHQWPATLVQPVGSPLSLECTVEGTSNPNLYWYRQAAGRGLQLLFYSVGIGQISSEVPQNLSASRPQDRQFILSSKKLLLSDSGFYLCAWGQGAREQYFGPGTRLTVT.

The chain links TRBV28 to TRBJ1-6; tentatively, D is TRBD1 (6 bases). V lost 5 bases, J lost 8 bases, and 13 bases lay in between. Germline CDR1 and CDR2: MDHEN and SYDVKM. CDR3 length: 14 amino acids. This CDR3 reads CASSGGQGYSPLHF. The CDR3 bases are TGTGCCAGCAGTGGGGGGCAGGGATATTCACCCCTCCACTTT.

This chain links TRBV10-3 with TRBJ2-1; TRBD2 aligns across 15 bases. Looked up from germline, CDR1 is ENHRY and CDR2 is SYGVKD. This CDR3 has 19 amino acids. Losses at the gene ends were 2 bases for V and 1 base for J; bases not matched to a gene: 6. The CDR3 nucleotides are TGTGCCATCAGTGAGAGGACTAGCGGGAGGGCCGGGTCCTACAATGAGCAGTTCTTC. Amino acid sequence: CAISERTSGRAGSYNEQFF.

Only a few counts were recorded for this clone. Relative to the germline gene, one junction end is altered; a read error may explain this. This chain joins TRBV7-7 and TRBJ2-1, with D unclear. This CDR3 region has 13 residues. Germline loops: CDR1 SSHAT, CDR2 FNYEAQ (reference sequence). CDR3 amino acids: CASSLGLYNEQFF. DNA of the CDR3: TGTGCTAGCAGCTTAGGGCTCTACAATGAGCAGTTCTTC.

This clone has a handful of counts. This CDR3 reads CASSQDRGQGIGETQYF. The CDR3 DNA follows: TGTGCCAGCAGCCAAGATCGGGGACAGGGCATAGGTGAGACCCAGTACTTC. The V and J genes are TRBV3-1 (or the pseudogene TRBV3-2) and TRBJ2-5; TRBD1 aligns across 9 bases. CDR1 and CDR2 (germline): LGHDT, YNNKEL (reference sequence). The CDR3 has 17 amino acids. After removal of 0 bases from V and 5 bases from J, the junction contained 10 bases not matched to a gene.

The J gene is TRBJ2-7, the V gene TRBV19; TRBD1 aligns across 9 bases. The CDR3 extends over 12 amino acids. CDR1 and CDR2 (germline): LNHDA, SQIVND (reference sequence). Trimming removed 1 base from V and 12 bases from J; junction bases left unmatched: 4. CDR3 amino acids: CASSIGTGAPYF. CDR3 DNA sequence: TGTGCCAGTAGTATAGGGACAGGGGCTCCGTACTTC.

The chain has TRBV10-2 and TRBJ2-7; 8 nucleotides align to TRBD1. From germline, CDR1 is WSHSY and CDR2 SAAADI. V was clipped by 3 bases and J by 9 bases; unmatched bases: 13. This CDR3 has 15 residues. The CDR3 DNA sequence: TGCGCCAGCAGTGATAATCCAGGGGGCTCGACCGGGCAGTACTTC. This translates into CASSDNPGGSTGQYF.

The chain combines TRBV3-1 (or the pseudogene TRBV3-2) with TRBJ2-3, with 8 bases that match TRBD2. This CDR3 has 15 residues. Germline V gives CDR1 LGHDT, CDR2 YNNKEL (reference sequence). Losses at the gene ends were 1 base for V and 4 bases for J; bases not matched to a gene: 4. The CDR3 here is CASSQGAGASDTQYF. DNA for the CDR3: TGTGCCAGCAGCCAAGGAGCGGGAGCATCAGATACGCAGTATTTT.

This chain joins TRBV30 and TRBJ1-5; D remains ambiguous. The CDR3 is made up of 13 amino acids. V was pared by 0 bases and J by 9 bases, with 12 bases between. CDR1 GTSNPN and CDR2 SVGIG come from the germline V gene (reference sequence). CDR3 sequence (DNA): TGTGCCTGGAGTGTACGGACGGTCTGGCCCCAGCATTTT. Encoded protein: CAWSVRTVWPQHF.

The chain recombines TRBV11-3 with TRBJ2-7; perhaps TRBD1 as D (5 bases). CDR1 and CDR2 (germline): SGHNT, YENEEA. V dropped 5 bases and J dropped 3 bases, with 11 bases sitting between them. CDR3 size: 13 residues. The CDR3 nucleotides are TGTGCCAGCAGCCAGGGATCAGGCTACGAGCAGTACTTC. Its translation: CASSQGSGYEQYF.

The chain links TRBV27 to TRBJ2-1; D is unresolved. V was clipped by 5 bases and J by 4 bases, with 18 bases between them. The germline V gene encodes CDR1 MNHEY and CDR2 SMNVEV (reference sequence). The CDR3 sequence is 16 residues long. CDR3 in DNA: TGTGCCAGCAGTCCACTGACGGGCCCGGGTTACAATGAGCAGTTCTTC. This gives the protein CASSPLTGPGYNEQFF.

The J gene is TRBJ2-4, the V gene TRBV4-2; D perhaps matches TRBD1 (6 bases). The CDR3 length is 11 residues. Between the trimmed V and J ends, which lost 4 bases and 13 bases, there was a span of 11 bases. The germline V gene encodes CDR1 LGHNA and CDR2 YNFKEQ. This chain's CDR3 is CASSPRGQQYF. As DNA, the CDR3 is TGTGCCAGCAGCCCGAGGGGACAACAGTACTTC.

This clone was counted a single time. The CDR3 bases are TGTGCCAGTAGTGCCACGGGACAGGGGGTGGGCGGTGAGCAGTTCTTC. Protein sequence: CASSATGQGVGGEQFF. The chain joins TRBV19 to TRBJ2-1; 11 bases map to TRBD1. With 5 bases clipped from V and 9 bases from J, the junction kept 12 bases outside the gene matches. CDR1 and CDR2 (germline): LNHDA, SQIVND (reference sequence). The CDR3 runs 16 residues. Based on the CDR3 plus reference TRBV19 and TRBJ2-1, the full variable domain is DGGITQSPKYLFRKEGQNVTLSCEQNLNHDAMYWYRQDPGQGLRLIYYSQIVNDFQKGDIAEGYSVSREKKESFPLTVTSAQKNPTAFYLCASSATGQGVGGEQFFGPGTRLTVL.

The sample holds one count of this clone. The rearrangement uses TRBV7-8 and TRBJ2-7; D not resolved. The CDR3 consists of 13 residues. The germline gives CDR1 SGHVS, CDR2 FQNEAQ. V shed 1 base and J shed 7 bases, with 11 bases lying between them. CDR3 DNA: TGTGCCAGCAGCTTAGTCTGGTCCGGGGAGCAGTACTTC. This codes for CASSLVWSGEQYF.

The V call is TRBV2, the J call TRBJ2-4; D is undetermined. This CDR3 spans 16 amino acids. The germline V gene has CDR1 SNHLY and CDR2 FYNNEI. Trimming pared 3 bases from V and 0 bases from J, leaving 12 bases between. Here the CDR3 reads CASSEGGVGAKNIQYF. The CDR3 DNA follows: TGTGCCAGCAGTGAGGGTGGGGTCGGAGCCAAAAACATTCAGTACTTC.

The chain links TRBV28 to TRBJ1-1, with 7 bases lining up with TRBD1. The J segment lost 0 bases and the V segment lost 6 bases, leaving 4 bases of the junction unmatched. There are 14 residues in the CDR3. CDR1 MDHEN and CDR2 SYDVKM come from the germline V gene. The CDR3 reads CASRTGQMNTEAFF. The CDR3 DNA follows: TGTGCCAGCAGGACAGGGCAAATGAACACTGAAGCTTTCTTT. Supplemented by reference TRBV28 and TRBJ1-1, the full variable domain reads DVKVTQSSRYLVKRTGEKVFLECVQDMDHENMFWYRQDPGLGLRLIYFSYDVKMKEKGDIPEGYSVSREKKERFSLILESASTNQTSMYLCASRTGQMNTEAFFGQGTRLTVV.

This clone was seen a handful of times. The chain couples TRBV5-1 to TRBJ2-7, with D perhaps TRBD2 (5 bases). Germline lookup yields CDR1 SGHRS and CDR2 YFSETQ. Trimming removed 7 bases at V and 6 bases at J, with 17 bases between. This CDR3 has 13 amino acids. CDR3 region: CASSPTGVAEQYF. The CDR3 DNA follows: TGCGCCAGCTCCCCCACCGGGGTGGCCGAGCAGTACTTC.

CDR3 loop: CASSRGLEHYGYTF. The CDR3 nucleotides read TGTGCCAGCAGTCGCGGGTTAGAACACTATGGCTACACCTTC. This chain links TRBV7-8 with TRBJ1-2; D gene uncertain. CDR1 SGHVS and CDR2 FQNEAQ come from the germline V gene. This CDR3 is built from 14 residues. Trimming removed 6 bases from V and 3 bases from J, with 14 bases in between.

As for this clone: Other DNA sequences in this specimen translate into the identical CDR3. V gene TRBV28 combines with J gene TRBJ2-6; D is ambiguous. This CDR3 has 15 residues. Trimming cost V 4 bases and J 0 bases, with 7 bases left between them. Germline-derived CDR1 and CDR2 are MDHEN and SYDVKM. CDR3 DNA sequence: TGTGCCAGCAGTTCCGTAAGCTCTGGGGCCAACGTCCTGACTTTC. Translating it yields CASSSVSSGANVLTF. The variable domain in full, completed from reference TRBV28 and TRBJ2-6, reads DVKVTQSSRYLVKRTGEKVFLECVQDMDHENMFWYRQDPGLGLRLIYFSYDVKMKEKGDIPEGYSVSREKKERFSLILESASTNQTSMYLCASSSVSSGANVLTFGAGSRLTVL.

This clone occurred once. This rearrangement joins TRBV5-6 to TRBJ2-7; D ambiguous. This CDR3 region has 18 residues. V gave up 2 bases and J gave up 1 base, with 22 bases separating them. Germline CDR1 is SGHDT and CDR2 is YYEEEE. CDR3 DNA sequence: TGTGCCAGCAGCTTTGGTCGGCCGGGTCCACCGAATTCCTACGAGCAGTACTTC. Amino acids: CASSFGRPGPPNSYEQYF.

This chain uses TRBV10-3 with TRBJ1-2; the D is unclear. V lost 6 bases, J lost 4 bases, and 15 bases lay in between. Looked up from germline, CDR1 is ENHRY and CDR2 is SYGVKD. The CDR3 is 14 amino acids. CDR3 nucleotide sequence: TGTGCCATCAGCCCCCAGGTAACGGGCTATGGCTACACCTTC. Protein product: CAISPQVTGYGYTF.

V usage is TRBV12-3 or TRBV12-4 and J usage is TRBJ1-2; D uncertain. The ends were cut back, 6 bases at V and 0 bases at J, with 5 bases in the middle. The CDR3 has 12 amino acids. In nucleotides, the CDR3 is TGTGCCAGCAGCCCCTCTAACTATGGCTACACCTTC. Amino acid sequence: CASSPSNYGYTF.